What follows describes a single T cell receptor beta chain. A much larger clone sits a single nucleotide away, making a read error possible. The record originates from a study of human T cells and chemical hapten exposure. Individual cDNA molecules (in the library) carried attached unique molecular identifiers. One entry per CDR3 protein results from TCRdb running MiXCR on the reads. The sample has about 120,000 distinct CDR3 sequences, 8.5% to 9% seen once; the top ten hold about 1.4%. Total RNA came from unfractionated whole blood. The CDR3 extends over 13 amino acids. CDR1 and CDR2 from the germline V gene are SGHRS and YFSETQ.

The rearrangement joins TRBV5-1 to TRBJ2-2; TRBD2 might be the D (5 bases). The clonotype originates from a human donor in good health. Some clones in this sample may be carry-over from other donors' samples. Sequencing was done on a sample of whole blood. CDR3 DNA: TGCGCCAGCAGCTTGTTGGCAATCGGGGAGCAGTTTTTT. It yields the protein CASSLLAIGEQFF.